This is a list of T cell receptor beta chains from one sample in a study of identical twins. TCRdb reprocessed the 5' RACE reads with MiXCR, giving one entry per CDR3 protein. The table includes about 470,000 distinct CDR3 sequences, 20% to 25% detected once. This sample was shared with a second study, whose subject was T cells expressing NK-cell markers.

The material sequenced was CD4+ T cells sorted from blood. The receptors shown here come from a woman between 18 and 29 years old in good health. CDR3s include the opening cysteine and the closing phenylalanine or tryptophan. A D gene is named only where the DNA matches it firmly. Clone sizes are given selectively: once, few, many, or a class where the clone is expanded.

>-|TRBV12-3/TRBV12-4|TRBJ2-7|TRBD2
TGTGCCAGCAGTTTACGGGGACTAGCCTCCGAGCAGTACTTC
CASSLRGLASEQYF
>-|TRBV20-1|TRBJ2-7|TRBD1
TGCAGTGCCTCACCGGGACAGCACTACGAGCAGTACTTC
CSASPGQHYEQYF
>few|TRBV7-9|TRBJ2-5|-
TGTGCCAGCAGCCTTACCGGGACATCGCAAGAGACCCAGTACTTC
CASSLTGTSQETQYF
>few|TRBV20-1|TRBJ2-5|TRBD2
TGCAGTGCTCCTCGGATTCCCGGGACTAGCGGGATTCAAGAGACCCAGTACTTC
CSAPRIPGTSGIQETQYF
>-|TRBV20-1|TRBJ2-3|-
TGCAGTGCTAGACTTTTTTTGGATACGCAGTATTTT
CSARLFLDTQYF
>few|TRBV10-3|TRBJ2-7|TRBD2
TGTGCCATCAGTGTCGGGCTAGCGGAGCGCTCCTACGAGCAGTACTTC
CAISVGLAERSYEQYF
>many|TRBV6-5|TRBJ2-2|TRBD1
TGTGCCAGCAGTTACAACATGCGAAGGGGGCCCGGGGAGCTGTTTTTT
CASSYNMRRGPGELFF
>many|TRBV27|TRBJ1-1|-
TGTGCCAGCAGCCCCATCCAGCCAAACACTGAAGCTTTCTTT
CASSPIQPNTEAFF
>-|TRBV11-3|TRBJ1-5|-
TGTGCCAGCAGCTTCACCCTCAATCAGCCCCAGCATTTT
CASSFTLNQPQHF
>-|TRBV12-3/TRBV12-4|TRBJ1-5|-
TGTGCCAGCACTCCTGACACGCACTATCAGCCCCAGCATTTT
CASTPDTHYQPQHF
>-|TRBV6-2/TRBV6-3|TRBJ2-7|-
TGTGCCAGCAGTCACCTGACTAGAGGCTACGAGCAGTACTTC
CASSHLTRGYEQYF
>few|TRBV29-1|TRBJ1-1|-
TGCAGCGTTGTTTTCTGGGACGTGAACACTGAAGCTTTCTTT
CSVVFWDVNTEAFF
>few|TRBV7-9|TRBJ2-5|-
TGTGCCAGCAGCTCCCAGTGGTTGGGCCCTTTCGGGACCCAGTACTTC
CASSSQWLGPFGTQYF
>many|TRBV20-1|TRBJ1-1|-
TGCAGTGCCTTCGGGACGGTTAACACTGAAGCTTTCTTT
CSAFGTVNTEAFF
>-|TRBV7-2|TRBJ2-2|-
TGTGCCAGCAGCCTGGACTTCAGGGAGCTGTTTTTT
CASSLDFRELFF
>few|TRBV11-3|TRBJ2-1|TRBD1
TGTGCCAGCAGCTCCGGGACAGGGGGATATAATGAGCAGTTCTTC
CASSSGTGGYNEQFF
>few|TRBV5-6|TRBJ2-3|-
TGTGCCAGCAGCTTCCGGGACCGCCTGTCAGATACGCAGTATTTT
CASSFRDRLSDTQYF
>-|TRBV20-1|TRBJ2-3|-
TGCAGTGCTAGAGATGTAGAAAGCACAGATACGCAGTATTTT
CSARDVESTDTQYF
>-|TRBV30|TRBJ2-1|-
TGTGCCTGGAGTCTGGGTTTCTTCGACAATGAGCAGTTCTTC
CAWSLGFFDNEQFF
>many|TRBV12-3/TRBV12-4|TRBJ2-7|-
TGTGCCAGCAGGGCAATCTCCGAGCAGTACTTC
CASRAISEQYF
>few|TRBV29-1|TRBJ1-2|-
TGCAGCGTTTGGGGGGCGAGCGGCTATGGCTACACCTTC
CSVWGASGYGYTF
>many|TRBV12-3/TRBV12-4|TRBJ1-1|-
TGTGCCAGCAGTGCCTGGACAGTGAACACTGAAGCTTTCTTT
CASSAWTVNTEAFF
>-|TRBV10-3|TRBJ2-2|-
TGTGCCATCAGTGAGTGGGAACAGGCAAACACCGGGGAGCTGTTTTTT
CAISEWEQANTGELFF
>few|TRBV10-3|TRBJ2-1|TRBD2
TGTGCCGCCGGGACTAGCGTCAATGAGCAGTTCTTC
CAAGTSVNEQFF
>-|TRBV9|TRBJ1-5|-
TGTGCCAGCAGCGTAGGTATGTGGAGCCATCAGCCCCAGCATTTT
CASSVGMWSHQPQHF
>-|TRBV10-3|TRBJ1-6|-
TGTGCCATCAGTGTTCACCAGGCCGATAATTCACCCCTCCACTTT
CAISVHQADNSPLHF
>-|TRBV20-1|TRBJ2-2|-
TGCAGTGCTAGAAGGAGCGTACCCGGGGAGCTGTTTTTT
CSARRSVPGELFF
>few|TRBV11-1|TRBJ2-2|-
TGTGCCAGCAGCTTAGGGCCCGTAGACTACCAAAGGGACACCGGGGAGCTGTTTTTT
CASSLGPVDYQRDTGELFF
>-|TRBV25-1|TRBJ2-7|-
TGTGCCAGCAGTGTGGGGGGCCAGGGATACTTC
CASSVGGQGYF
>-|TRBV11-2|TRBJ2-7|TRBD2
TGTGCCAGCAGCTTGCGGGAGGGGATAGCTTCCTCCTACGAGCAGTACTTC
CASSLREGIASSYEQYF
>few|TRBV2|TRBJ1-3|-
TGTGCCGACGGTCTCGCCGGAAACACCATATATTTT
CADGLAGNTIYF
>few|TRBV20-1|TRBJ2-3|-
TGCAGTGCTCCTTTAGGCACAGATACGCAGTATTTT
CSAPLGTDTQYF
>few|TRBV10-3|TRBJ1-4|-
TGTGCCATCAGTGAGTCGGGCCGTGGGACAGAAAAACTGTTTTTT
CAISESGRGTEKLFF
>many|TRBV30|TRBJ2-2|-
TGTGCCTGGAGTCTTCGCGGGTCAGGGGAGCTGTTTTTT
CAWSLRGSGELFF